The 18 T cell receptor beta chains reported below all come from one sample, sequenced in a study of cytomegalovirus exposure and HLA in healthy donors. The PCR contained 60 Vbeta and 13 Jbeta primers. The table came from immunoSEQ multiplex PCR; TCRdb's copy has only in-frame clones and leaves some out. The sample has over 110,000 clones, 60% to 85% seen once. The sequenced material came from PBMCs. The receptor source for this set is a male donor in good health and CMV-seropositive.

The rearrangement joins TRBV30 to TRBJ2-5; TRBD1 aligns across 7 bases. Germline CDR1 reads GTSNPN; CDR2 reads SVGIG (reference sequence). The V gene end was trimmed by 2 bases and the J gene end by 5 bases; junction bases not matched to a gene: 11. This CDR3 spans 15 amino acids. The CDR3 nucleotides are TGTGCCTGGAGTCCAGGACAGGCCGGAATGGAGACCCAGTACTTC. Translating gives CAWSPGQAGMETQYF.

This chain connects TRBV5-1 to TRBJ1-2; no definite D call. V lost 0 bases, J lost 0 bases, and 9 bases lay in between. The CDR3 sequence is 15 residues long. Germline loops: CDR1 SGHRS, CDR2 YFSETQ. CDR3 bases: TGCGCCAGCAGCTTGGCCCCTTCAGCTAACTATGGCTACACCTTC. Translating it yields CASSLAPSANYGYTF.

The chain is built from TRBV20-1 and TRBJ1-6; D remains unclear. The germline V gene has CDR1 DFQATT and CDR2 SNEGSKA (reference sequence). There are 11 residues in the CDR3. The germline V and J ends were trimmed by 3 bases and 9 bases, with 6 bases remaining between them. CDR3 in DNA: TGCAGTGCTAGGGCGGGTTCACCCCTCCACTTT. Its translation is CSARAGSPLHF.

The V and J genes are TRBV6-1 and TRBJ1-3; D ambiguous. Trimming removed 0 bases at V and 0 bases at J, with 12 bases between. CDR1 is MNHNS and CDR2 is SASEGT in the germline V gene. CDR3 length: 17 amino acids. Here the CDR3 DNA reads TGTGCCAGCAGTGAAGCGTATTGGATAGCCTCTGGAAACACCATATATTTT. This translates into CASSEAYWIASGNTIYF.

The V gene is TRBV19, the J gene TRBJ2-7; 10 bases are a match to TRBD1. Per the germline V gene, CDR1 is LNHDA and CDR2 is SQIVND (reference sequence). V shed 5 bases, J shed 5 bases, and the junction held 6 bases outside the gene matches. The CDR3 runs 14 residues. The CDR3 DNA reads TGTGCCAGTAGTCTGGGACAGGGGTCGGACGAGCAGTACTTC. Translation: CASSLGQGSDEQYF.

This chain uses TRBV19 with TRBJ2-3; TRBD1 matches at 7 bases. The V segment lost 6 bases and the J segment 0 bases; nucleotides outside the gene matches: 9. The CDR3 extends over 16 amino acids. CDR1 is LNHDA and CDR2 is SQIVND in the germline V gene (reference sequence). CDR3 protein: CASRNRGLVSTDTQYF. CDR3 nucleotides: TGTGCCAGTAGGAACAGGGGTCTCGTTAGCACAGATACGCAGTATTTT. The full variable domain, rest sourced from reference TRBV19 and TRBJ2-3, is DGGITQSPKYLFRKEGQNVTLSCEQNLNHDAMYWYRQDPGQGLRLIYYSQIVNDFQKGDIAEGYSVSREKKESFPLTVTSAQKNPTAFYLCASRNRGLVSTDTQYFGPGTRLTVL.

The CDR3 protein is CASSPGTGYEQYF. CDR3 nucleotide sequence: TGTGCCAGCTCACCGGGGACTGGCTACGAGCAGTACTTC. V is TRBV18 and J is TRBJ2-7, with a tentative D call TRBD2 (6 bases). V lost 3 bases and J lost 3, with 9 bases in between. CDR3 length: 13 amino acids. Germline V lookup: CDR1 KGHSH, CDR2 LQKENI.

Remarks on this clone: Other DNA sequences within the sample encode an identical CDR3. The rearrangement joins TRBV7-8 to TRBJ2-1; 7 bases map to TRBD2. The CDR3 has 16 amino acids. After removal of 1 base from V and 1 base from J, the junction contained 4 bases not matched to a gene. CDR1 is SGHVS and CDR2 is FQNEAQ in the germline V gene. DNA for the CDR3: TGTGCCAGCAGCTTAGTTGGCGGGAGTTCCTACAATGAGCAGTTCTTC. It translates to CASSLVGGSSYNEQFF.

In DNA form, the CDR3 reads TGCGCCAGCAGCCCGGACAGGCCGAATGAAAAACTGTTTTTT. It translates to CASSPDRPNEKLFF. The V call is TRBV5-1, the J call TRBJ1-4, with 7 bases fitting TRBD1. Germline V gene lookup returns CDR1 SGHRS and CDR2 YFSETQ. This CDR3 comprises 14 residues. Trimming cost V 4 bases and J 5 bases; bases outside gene matches: 5.

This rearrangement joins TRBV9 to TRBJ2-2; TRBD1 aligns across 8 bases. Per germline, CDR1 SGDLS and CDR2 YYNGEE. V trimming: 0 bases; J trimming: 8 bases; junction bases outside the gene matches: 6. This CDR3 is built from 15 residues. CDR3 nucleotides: TGTGCCAGCAGCGTAGGGGACAGGACCCTTGGGGAGCTGTTTTTT. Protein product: CASSVGDRTLGELFF.

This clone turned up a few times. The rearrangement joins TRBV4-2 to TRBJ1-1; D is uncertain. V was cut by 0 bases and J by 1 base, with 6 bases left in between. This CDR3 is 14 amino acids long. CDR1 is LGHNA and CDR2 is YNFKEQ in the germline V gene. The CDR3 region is CASSQDRQNTEAFF. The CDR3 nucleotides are TGTGCCAGCAGCCAAGATCGACAGAACACTGAAGCTTTCTTT.

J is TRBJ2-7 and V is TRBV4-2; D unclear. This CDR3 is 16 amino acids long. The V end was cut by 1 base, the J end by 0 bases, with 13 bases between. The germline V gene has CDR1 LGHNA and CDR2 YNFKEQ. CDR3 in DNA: TGTGCCAGCAGCCAAGTGGGCCAGCCGATCTCCTACGAGCAGTACTTC. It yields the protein CASSQVGQPISYEQYF.

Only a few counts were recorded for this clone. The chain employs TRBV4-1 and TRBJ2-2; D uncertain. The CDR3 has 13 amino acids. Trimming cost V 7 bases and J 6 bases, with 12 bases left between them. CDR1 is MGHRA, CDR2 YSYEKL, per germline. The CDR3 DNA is TGCGCCAGCAAGTCCCCTCGGGCCGGGGAGCTGTTTTTT. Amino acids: CASKSPRAGELFF.

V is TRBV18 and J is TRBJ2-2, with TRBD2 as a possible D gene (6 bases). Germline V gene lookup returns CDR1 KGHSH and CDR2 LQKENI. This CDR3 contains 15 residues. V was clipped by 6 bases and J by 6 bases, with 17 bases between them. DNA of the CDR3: TGTGCCAGCTCGCAGACTAGTTTTTCTCCCGGGGAGCTGTTTTTT. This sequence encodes CASSQTSFSPGELFF.

The chain's CDR3 is CASSDFLGAGALYNEQFF. The CDR3 DNA follows: TGTGCCAGCAGCGACTTCCTAGGCGCGGGGGCTCTCTACAATGAGCAGTTCTTC. The gene calls are TRBV25-1 and TRBJ2-1; maybe TRBD2 (7 bases). This CDR3 is 18 amino acids long. The V end was cut by 6 bases, the J end by 3 bases, with 24 bases between. Germline loops: CDR1 MGHDK, CDR2 SYGVNS.

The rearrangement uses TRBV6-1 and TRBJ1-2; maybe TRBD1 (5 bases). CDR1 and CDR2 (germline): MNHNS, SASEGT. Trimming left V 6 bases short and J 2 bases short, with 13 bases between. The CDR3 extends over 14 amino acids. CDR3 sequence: CASSHGGVNYGYTF. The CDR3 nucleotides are TGTGCCAGCAGCCACGGGGGGGTCAACTATGGCTACACCTTC.

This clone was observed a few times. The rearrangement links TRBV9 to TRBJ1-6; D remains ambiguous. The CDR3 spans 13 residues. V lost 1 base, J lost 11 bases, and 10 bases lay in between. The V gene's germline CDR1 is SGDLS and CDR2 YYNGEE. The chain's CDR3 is CASSVSVLTPLHF. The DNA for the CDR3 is TGTGCCAGCAGCGTATCGGTGCTTACACCCCTCCACTTT.

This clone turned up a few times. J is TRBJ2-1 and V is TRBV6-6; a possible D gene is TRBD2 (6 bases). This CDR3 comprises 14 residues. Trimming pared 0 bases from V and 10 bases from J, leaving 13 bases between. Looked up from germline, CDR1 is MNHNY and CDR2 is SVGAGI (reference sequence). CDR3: CASSYSRRAEEQFF. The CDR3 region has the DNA TGTGCCAGCAGTTACTCGAGGAGGGCGGAGGAGCAGTTCTTC.